This T cell receptor beta chain comes out of a study of cytomegalovirus exposure and HLA in healthy donors. This clone was detected only a few times. The antigen is not known. The PCR had 60 Vbeta and 13 Jbeta primers. Sequenced by immunoSEQ multiplex PCR; TCRdb stores in-frame clones only, minus some. The table shows about 160,000 clones, with roughly 76% occurring only once. Germline trimming cut 4 bases from V and 6 bases from J; bases unmatched to any gene: 5. CDR3 length: 13 amino acids. Germline V CDR1 and CDR2: MNHEY, SVGAGI. The study, taken as a whole, reports: In vitro checks showed that a few CMV-associated chains really do target CMV antigens. Indistinguishability led to the exclusion of some V segments, TRBV6-2 and TRBV6-3 included. Investigators reported approximately 170 TCR beta chains as tied to cytomegalovirus. Only CMV serostatus was available as immune exposure information.

The sample was PBMCs. The clonotype comes from a woman aged 45-65 years in good health and CMV-seronegative. The chain carries TRBV6-5 and TRBJ2-7, with 8 positions matching TRBD2. The CDR3 DNA follows: TGTGCCAGCAGTTTAGGGACTAGTGGCGAGCAGTACTTC. Translation: CASSLGTSGEQYF.